This T cell receptor beta chain emerged from a study of radiotherapy plus CTLA-4 blockade in lung cancer. Study context: With roughly 30% of patients having disease control, objective responses were seen in roughly 18%.

This CDR3 comprises 13 residues. Germline assignment: CDR1 MNHEY and CDR2 SVGAGI. J was trimmed by 6 bases and V by 5 bases; bases with no gene match: 5. The data were produced by immunoSEQ multiplex PCR, yet TCRdb's version contains in-frame clones alone and is incomplete. The sample includes about 62,000 clones, roughly 77% of them seen just once. Regarding the study as a whole: Clones of tumor-derived TCRs expanded in blood after radiotherapy plus ipilimumab.

Regarding this clone: Its antigen is unknown.

Specimen: peripheral blood, collected from a patient treated with radiotherapy plus ipilimumab. This chain connects TRBV6-5 to TRBJ1-2; 8 bases agree with TRBD1. The receptor's source is a human donor with non-small cell lung cancer who had a complete response to radiotherapy plus ipilimumab. The CDR3: CASSRTGRNGYTF. For the CDR3, the DNA is TGTGCCAGCAGTCGGACAGGGAGGAATGGCTACACCTTC.